This T cell receptor (beta chain) was observed in a study of metastatic and nonmetastatic thyroid tumors (dated by TCRdb to 2019 to 2021). At the level of the whole study: For patients with malignant and with benign thyroid disease, the researchers compared repertoires between peripheral blood samples and tumor or nodule tissue samples. Overall study results and their limits: In both blood and tumor samples, TCR beta diversity was reported to be significantly higher in malignant tumors than in benign nodules.

Before undergoing thyroid surgery, none of the patients had been given any kind of treatment. The study retrospectively analysed patient clinical samples collected from about 2012 to 2018 using T-cell receptor beta sequencing. The receptor library was made with PCR. These reads were obtained on an Illumina HiSeq 4000. The TCR beta-chain CDR3 region of each patient was profiled by high-throughput sequencing. Per the authors' processing: The researchers built a classifier to tell apart papillary thyroid cancer patients with distant metastasis, based on CDR3 differences among clinicopathological groups. The Shannon index was used to measure repertoire diversity, and the Morisita-Horn index was used to measure how similar tumor and blood repertoires were. TCRdb reprocessing: public reads trimmed at Q25 with fastp, clones called with MiXCR, in-frame beta chains kept. The V and J calls and clone size are TCRdb's, not the authors'. The sample has about 37,000 clones on record, roughly 28% of them singletons. The ten largest clonotypes hold roughly a tenth of the sample.

This clone occurred many times. The specificity of this receptor is unknown. Per-nucleotide qualities are absent, and no much larger clonotype sits a single base away. The source is a male donor with papillary thyroid cancer or a benign thyroid nodule (not recorded which). Some clones in this sample may be carry-over from other donors' samples. Sequencing was done on a sample of blood.

The CDR3 protein is CASSSRPLPPDTQYF. The DNA is TGTGCCAGCAGCTCTAGGCCGCTCCCCCCAGATACGCAGTATTTT. The sequence links TRBV7-6 to TRBJ2-3; too little of a D gene remains to name it. V is clipped by 4 bases and J by 4 bases, and the sequence between their germline boundaries is 15 bases long. Reading the germline V gene gives CDR1 SGHVS and CDR2 FNYEAQ. The CDR3 runs 15 residues from the cysteine to the phenylalanine. Solely the CDR3 DNA is kept, with 45 bases framed from the first base.